Presented here are 15 T cell receptor beta chains from one specimen sequenced in a study of cytotoxic CD8 clonotypes in ibrutinib-treated CLL. Sequenced by immunoSEQ multiplex PCR; TCRdb stores in-frame clones only, minus some. Of some 140,000 clones listed, less than 95% are singletons. The material sequenced was PBMCs, taken after 12 months of ibrutinib treatment. The receptors derive from a human donor with chronic lymphocytic leukemia.

The rearrangement uses TRBV11-2 and TRBJ2-7; unclear D gene. Between the trimmed V and J ends, which lost 1 base and 2 bases, there was a span of 9 bases. Germline V gene lookup returns CDR1 SGHAT and CDR2 FQNNGV. CDR3 length equals 14 residues. CDR3 in amino acids: CASSLATGAYEQYF. CDR3 coding DNA: TGTGCCAGCAGCTTAGCGACCGGCGCCTACGAGCAGTACTTC. Drawing the rest from reference TRBV11-2 and TRBJ2-7, the complete variable domain is EAGVAQSPRYKIIEKRQSVAFWCNPISGHATLYWYQQILGQGPKLLIQFQNNGVVDDSQLPKDRFSAERLKGVDSTLKIQPAKLEDSAVYLCASSLATGAYEQYFGPGTRLTVT.

J is TRBJ1-5 and V is TRBV27; D gene ambiguous. In germline, CDR1 is MNHEY, CDR2 SMNVEV (reference sequence). Trimming left V 7 bases short and J 7 bases short, with 17 bases between. The CDR3 has 14 residues. In DNA form, the CDR3 reads TGTGCCAGCAAAGAGACCTTCAGATTCCAGCCCCAGCATTTT. Protein product: CASKETFRFQPQHF.

The V gene is TRBV18, the J gene TRBJ2-7; 7 nucleotides align to TRBD1. Per the germline V gene, CDR1 is KGHSH and CDR2 is LQKENI. The trim removed 0 bases at V and 1 base at J, leaving 0 bases unmatched. The CDR3 runs to 14 residues. This chain's CDR3 is CASSPPTGSYEQYF. For the CDR3, the DNA is TGTGCCAGCTCACCACCGACAGGGTCCTACGAGCAGTACTTC. Full variable domain (missing parts from reference TRBV18 and TRBJ2-7): NAGVMQNPRHLVRRRGQEARLRCSPMKGHSHVYWYRQLPEEGLKFMVYLQKENIIDESGMPKERFSAEFPKEGPSILRIQQVVRGDSAAYFCASSPPTGSYEQYFGPGTRLTVT.

J is TRBJ2-2 and V is TRBV7-9, with 11 positions matching TRBD2. This CDR3 is 17 amino acids long. After removal of 5 bases from V and 1 base from J, the junction contained 6 bases not matched to a gene. Germline loops: CDR1 SEHNR, CDR2 FQNEAQ (reference sequence). The CDR3 reads CASSPLGLAENTGELFF. CDR3 in DNA: TGTGCCAGCAGCCCACTGGGACTAGCGGAGAACACCGGGGAGCTGTTTTTT.

This clone has just one count. The rearrangement joins TRBV7-9 to TRBJ2-1; 11 positions agree with TRBD2. V trimming: 6 bases; J trimming: 4 bases; junction bases outside the gene matches: 5. The CDR3 contains 15 residues. The germline CDR1 and CDR2 sequences are SEHNR and FQNEAQ (reference sequence). The DNA for the CDR3 is TGTGCCAGCAGATATCTAGCGGGAGGATACAATGAGCAGTTCTTC. Encoded protein: CASRYLAGGYNEQFF.

The V gene is TRBV10-1, the J gene TRBJ2-3, with 9 bases identical to TRBD1. V was pared by 2 bases and J by 4 bases, with 13 bases of the junction left unmatched. Germline lookup yields CDR1 WNHNN and CDR2 SYGVQD (reference sequence). This CDR3 is 18 amino acids long. CDR3 residues: CASSETNYRDRDSDTQYF. The CDR3 DNA is TGCGCCAGCAGTGAGACGAATTACCGGGACAGGGATTCAGATACGCAGTATTTT.

This chain connects TRBV20-1 to TRBJ2-4; D gene uncertain. The CDR3 runs 11 residues. Germline assignment: CDR1 DFQATT and CDR2 SNEGSKA (reference sequence). Between the trimmed V and J ends, which lost 7 bases and 8 bases, there was a span of 12 bases. In DNA, the CDR3 is TGCAGTGGTGTAGTTGCGGACATTCAGTACTTC. Its translation: CSGVVADIQYF.

The J gene is TRBJ1-5, the V gene TRBV27; 7 bases align to TRBD1. J lost 2 bases, V lost 6 bases, and 7 bases had no gene match. This CDR3 comprises 15 residues. Germline V gene lookup returns CDR1 MNHEY and CDR2 SMNVEV (reference sequence). CDR3 nucleotides: TGTGCCAGCAGAGGATACGGGACAGGCAATCAGCCCCAGCATTTT. It codes for CASRGYGTGNQPQHF.

The rearrangement uses TRBV5-1 and TRBJ2-5; 11 positions match TRBD1. The CDR3 length is 16 residues. The J segment lost 6 bases and the V segment lost 0 bases, leaving 7 bases of the junction unmatched. Germline assignment: CDR1 SGHRS and CDR2 YFSETQ. The CDR3 bases are TGCGCCAGCAGCTTGGCTGGGACAGGGGGTCAGCAGACCCAGTACTTC. Protein sequence: CASSLAGTGGQQTQYF.

The chain combines TRBV6-5 with TRBJ1-1, with D uncertain. V shed 8 bases and J shed 1 base, with 14 bases lying between them. Germline values: CDR1 MNHEY, CDR2 SVGAGI. This CDR3 region has 14 residues. This CDR3 is CASYLAGRNTEAFF. As DNA, the CDR3 is TGTGCCAGCTACCTAGCGGGTAGGAACACTGAAGCTTTCTTT.

This chain connects TRBV10-1 to TRBJ2-1; D is unclear. Trimming stripped 2 bases from V and 4 bases from J, with 9 bases between. This CDR3 has 14 residues. The germline CDR1 and CDR2 sequences are WNHNN and SYGVQD (reference sequence). CDR3 bases: TGCGCCAGCAGTGAGCTCAGACTTTACAATGAGCAGTTCTTC. This encodes CASSELRLYNEQFF.

The chain carries TRBV11-3 and TRBJ2-7, with D unresolved. The CDR3 consists of 15 residues. Germline CDR1 and CDR2: SGHNT and YENEEA. The V gene lost 1 base and the J gene lost 4 bases, with 14 bases spanning the gap. CDR3 bases: TGTGCCAGCAGCTTAGGTCGTGGGCGTACGTACGAGCAGTACTTC. It specifies CASSLGRGRTYEQYF.

Note on this clone: A junction boundary mismatches the germline segment, possibly from a read error. The chain joins TRBV7-7 to TRBJ2-7, with 13 bases identical to TRBD2. CDR3 length equals 15 residues. CDR1 is SSHAT and CDR2 is FNYEAQ in the germline V gene (reference sequence). The CDR3 bases are TGTGCTAGCAGCGAGGGGACTAGCGGGGACTACGAGCAGTACTTC. Its protein is CASSEGTSGDYEQYF. Looking up the rest from reference TRBV7-7 and TRBJ2-7 gives the full variable domain: GAGVSQSPRYKVTKRGQDVTLRCDPISSHATLYWYQQALGQGPEFLTYFNYEAQPDKSGLPSDRFSAERPEGSISTLTIQRTEQRDSAMYRCASSEGTSGDYEQYFGPGTRLTVT.

The V gene is TRBV4-3, the J gene TRBJ2-2; a possible D gene is TRBD2 (5 bases). This CDR3 is 15 amino acids long. CDR1 is LGHNA, CDR2 YSLEER, per germline. V was pared by 4 bases and J by 6 bases, with 15 bases between. CDR3 in amino acids: CASSLRTTEAGELFF. Written as DNA, the CDR3 is TGCGCCAGCAGCCTAAGGACCACGGAGGCCGGGGAGCTGTTTTTT.

V and J are TRBV4-1 and TRBJ2-5; TRBD2 might be the D (5 bases). Germline CDR1 is MGHRA and CDR2 is YSYEKL. Trimming removed 1 base at V and 1 base at J, with 16 bases between. The CDR3 length is 17 residues. CDR3 nucleotides: TGCGCCAGCAGCCAAGTTACGGGGAGCGGATTCCAAGAGACCCAGTACTTC. It is translated as CASSQVTGSGFQETQYF.